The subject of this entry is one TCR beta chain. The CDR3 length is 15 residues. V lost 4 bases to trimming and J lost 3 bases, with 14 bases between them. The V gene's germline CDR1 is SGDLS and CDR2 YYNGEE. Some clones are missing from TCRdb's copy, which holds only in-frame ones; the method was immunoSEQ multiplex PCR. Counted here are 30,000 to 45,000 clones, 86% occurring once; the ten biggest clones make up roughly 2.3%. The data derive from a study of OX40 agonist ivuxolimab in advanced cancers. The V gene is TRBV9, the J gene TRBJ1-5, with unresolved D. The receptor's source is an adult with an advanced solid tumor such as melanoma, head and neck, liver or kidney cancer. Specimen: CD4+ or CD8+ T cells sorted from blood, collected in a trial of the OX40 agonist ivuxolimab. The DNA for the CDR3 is TGTGCCAGCAGCCAAGGGCCACGGATCAATCAGCCCCAGCATTTT. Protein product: CASSQGPRINQPQHF.